The 21 T cell receptor beta chains below all came from one sample that was sequenced in a study of shared clonotypes between healthy human individuals. Assay used: immunoSEQ multiplex PCR; TCRdb lists only in-frame clones, some missing. The sample lists 2 million to 2.5 million clones, just under 95% occurring once. The sample taken for sequencing was naive CD4+ T cells from PBMCs. Subset given: CD45RA+ positively selected. The receptors originated from a young man in good health. Some clones in this sample may be carry-over from other donors' samples.

V and J are TRBV7-2 and TRBJ2-1; D perhaps matches TRBD2 (6 bases). The CDR3 totals 15 residues. Per the germline V gene, CDR1 is SGHTA and CDR2 is FQGNSA. Trimming stripped 5 bases from V and 5 bases from J, with 16 bases between. CDR3: CASSEGGAANNEQFF. As DNA, the CDR3 is TGTGCCAGCAGCGAAGGCGGGGCAGCCAACAATGAGCAGTTCTTC.

The chain recombines TRBV7-2 with TRBJ2-1; a weak D match, TRBD1 (5 bases). The CDR3 runs 15 residues. V shed 2 bases and J shed 6 bases, with 14 bases lying between them. Per the germline V gene, CDR1 is SGHTA and CDR2 is FQGNSA. CDR3 residues: CASSLLLTGRNEQFF. CDR3 sequence (DNA): TGTGCCAGCAGCTTACTTCTAACAGGTCGCAATGAGCAGTTCTTC.

This chain links TRBV4-2 with TRBJ2-3; D is uncertain. The ends were cut back, 0 bases at V and 0 bases at J, with 13 bases in the middle. Per the germline V gene, CDR1 is LGHNA and CDR2 is YNFKEQ. The CDR3 has 17 amino acids. The chain's CDR3 is CASSQDADVGSTDTQYF. The DNA for the CDR3 is TGTGCCAGCAGCCAAGACGCGGACGTTGGGAGCACAGATACGCAGTATTTT.

The V call is TRBV6-5, the J call TRBJ2-2; 8 bases match TRBD1. This CDR3 has 14 residues. The ends lost 6 bases at V and 8 bases at J; junction bases unmatched: 8. CDR1 and CDR2 (germline): MNHEY, SVGAGI. CDR3 residues: CASRTGARAGELFF. Written as DNA, the CDR3 is TGTGCCAGCAGGACAGGGGCAAGGGCGGGGGAGCTGTTTTTT.

The chain joins TRBV19 to TRBJ2-1; D call uncertain. CDR1 and CDR2 (germline): LNHDA, SQIVND (reference sequence). The CDR3 spans 13 residues. Trimming took 3 bases from V and 5 from J, leaving 8 bases between them. CDR3 loop: CASSIYRNNEQFF. As DNA, the CDR3 is TGTGCCAGTAGTATTTACCGCAACAATGAGCAGTTCTTC.

This sequence joins TRBV6-5 and TRBJ2-7; D is tentatively TRBD1 or TRBD2 (6 bases each). This CDR3 is built from 14 residues. The germline CDR1 and CDR2 sequences are MNHEY and SVGAGI. V was shortened by 6 bases and J by 6 bases, with 18 bases between the two germline ends. The DNA for the CDR3 is TGTGCCAGCAGCCTGGACTGGGGGGCGGCCGAGCAGTACTTC. Amino acid sequence: CASSLDWGAAEQYF.

V usage is TRBV7-6 and J usage is TRBJ1-5; D unresolved. This CDR3 is built from 16 residues. In germline, CDR1 is SGHVS, CDR2 FNYEAQ. V shed 1 base and J shed 1 base, with 11 bases lying between them. Here the CDR3 reads CASSLVSPGSNQPQHF. CDR3 coding DNA: TGTGCCAGCAGCTTAGTTTCCCCGGGGAGCAATCAGCCCCAGCATTTT.

The rearrangement joins TRBV7-6 to TRBJ2-3, with 8 bases aligning to TRBD2. The CDR3 has 19 residues. The germline V gene has CDR1 SGHVS and CDR2 FNYEAQ. V shed 2 bases, J shed 0 bases, and the junction held 13 bases outside the gene matches. For the CDR3, the DNA is TGTGCCAGCAGCTTACTACTAGCGGAACGCTTGTCTAGCACAGATACGCAGTATTTT. Its translation: CASSLLLAERLSSTDTQYF.

The chain uses TRBV5-4 and TRBJ2-7; the D gene is possibly TRBD2 (7 bases). In germline, CDR1 is SGHNT, CDR2 YYREEE (reference sequence). Deletions cut 10 bases from V and 7 bases from J, with 21 bases between. The CDR3 consists of 13 residues. CDR3 residues: CAAGAGDGLEQYF. In DNA, the CDR3 is TGTGCCGCAGGGGCGGGAGACGGTCTGGAGCAGTACTTC.

The J gene is TRBJ1-1, the V gene TRBV7-9, with D unresolved. Germline lookup yields CDR1 SEHNR and CDR2 FQNEAQ (reference sequence). The CDR3 runs to 15 residues. V was pared by 4 bases and J by 0 bases, with 12 bases between. CDR3 loop: CASSSPSVMNTEAFF. CDR3 sequence (DNA): TGTGCCAGCAGCTCCCCATCGGTCATGAACACTGAAGCTTTCTTT.

V usage is TRBV7-7 and J usage is TRBJ2-1; 7 bases agree with TRBD2. The trim removed 5 bases at V and 2 bases at J, leaving 6 bases unmatched. CDR1 is SSHAT and CDR2 is FNYEAQ in the germline V gene (reference sequence). This CDR3 has 15 amino acids. The CDR3 region is CASSLGRSAYNEQFF. The CDR3 DNA reads TGTGCCAGCAGCCTCGGGAGGAGCGCCTACAATGAGCAGTTCTTC.

The chain is built from TRBV29-1 and TRBJ1-2; no firm D call. The CDR3 has 15 amino acids. V was clipped by 3 bases and J by 4 bases, with 18 bases between them. Germline CDR1 is SQVTM and CDR2 is ANQGSEA. The CDR3 DNA sequence: TGCAGCGTTGAGCCCCCACGGGGAGCGGGCTATGGCTACACCTTC. As protein: CSVEPPRGAGYGYTF. The whole variable domain, filled in from reference TRBV29-1 and TRBJ1-2, reads SAVISQKPSRDICQRGTSLTIQCQVDSQVTMMFWYRQQPGQSLTLIATANQGSEATYESGFVIDKFPISRPNLTFSTLTVSNMSPEDSSIYLCSVEPPRGAGYGYTFGSGTRLTVV.

Concerning this clone: The sample has other DNA sequences that encode this CDR3 too. This chain joins TRBV28 and TRBJ2-3, with no clear D. The CDR3 has 11 residues. Trimming cost V 6 bases and J 3 bases, with 4 bases left between them. Germline loops: CDR1 MDHEN, CDR2 SYDVKM. The CDR3 loop reads CASSQTDTQYF. Written as DNA, the CDR3 is TGTGCCAGCAGCCAAACAGATACGCAGTATTTT. Combining the CDR3 with reference TRBV28 and TRBJ2-3 gives the whole variable domain DVKVTQSSRYLVKRTGEKVFLECVQDMDHENMFWYRQDPGLGLRLIYFSYDVKMKEKGDIPEGYSVSREKKERFSLILESASTNQTSMYLCASSQTDTQYFGPGTRLTVL.

This chain connects TRBV5-5 to TRBJ1-1; D call uncertain. This CDR3 has 15 amino acids. The germline V gene has CDR1 SGHKS and CDR2 YYEKEE (reference sequence). The V gene lost 0 bases and the J gene lost 3 bases, with 12 bases spanning the gap. CDR3 protein: CASSLGLNQDTEAFF. CDR3 in DNA: TGTGCCAGCAGCTTGGGGCTAAACCAGGACACTGAAGCTTTCTTT.

In its sample, this clone was seen once. This specimen includes other DNA sequences encoding the same CDR3. The chain combines TRBV7-2 with TRBJ2-7, with D hard to call. Trimming took off 4 bases at V and 0 bases at J, with 4 bases between the two ends. Per the germline V gene, CDR1 is SGHTA and CDR2 is FQGNSA. There are 12 residues in the CDR3. The DNA for the CDR3 is TGTGCCAGCAGCTCTAGCTCCTACGAGCAGTACTTC. This gives the protein CASSSSSYEQYF.

V gene TRBV10-3 combines with J gene TRBJ2-1, with unresolved D. This CDR3 spans 14 amino acids. The V gene's germline CDR1 is ENHRY and CDR2 SYGVKD. V lost 6 bases to trimming and J lost 10 bases, with 19 bases between them. In DNA, the CDR3 is TGTGCCATCAGGGACGCGGTCCCAGCCGGGGAGCAGTTCTTC. This encodes CAIRDAVPAGEQFF.

The genes are TRBV27 and TRBJ2-5; D perhaps matches TRBD1 (6 bases). The V end was cut by 8 bases, the J end by 3 bases, with 13 bases between. The CDR3 consists of 13 residues. CDR1 and CDR2 (germline): MNHEY, SMNVEV (reference sequence). This CDR3 is CASLGTSKETQYF. The CDR3 DNA is TGTGCCAGCCTGGGGACATCCAAAGAGACCCAGTACTTC.

The chain has TRBV29-1 and TRBJ2-7; D perhaps matches TRBD2 (6 bases). Germline lookup yields CDR1 SQVTM and CDR2 ANQGSEA. This CDR3 region has 14 residues. Trimming pared 5 bases from V and 0 bases from J, leaving 14 bases between. The DNA for the CDR3 is TGCAGCGTTAGCCGGGACGGGAGCTCCTACGAGCAGTACTTC. It is translated as CSVSRDGSSYEQYF.

This sequence joins TRBV29-1 and TRBJ2-7; the D is unclear. The germline V gene has CDR1 SQVTM and CDR2 ANQGSEA. The CDR3 loop spans 12 amino acids. The V gene lost 2 bases and the J gene lost 7 bases, with 12 bases spanning the gap. The CDR3 is CSVERSSREQYF. The CDR3 DNA sequence: TGCAGCGTTGAAAGGTCCTCCCGGGAGCAGTACTTC.

The rearrangement joins TRBV5-6 to TRBJ2-7, with a possible D match to TRBD1 (6 bases). From germline, CDR1 is SGHDT and CDR2 YYEEEE. V lost 0 bases to trimming and J lost 0 bases, with 7 bases between them. CDR3 length: 14 amino acids. The DNA for the CDR3 is TGTGCCAGCAGCTTGGGACAGGTCTCCTACGAGCAGTACTTC. It encodes CASSLGQVSYEQYF.

The genes are TRBV28 and TRBJ1-2, with D possibly matching TRBD1 (6 bases). CDR3 length equals 13 residues. Germline V CDR1 and CDR2: MDHEN, SYDVKM. Trimming pared 5 bases from V and 7 bases from J, leaving 14 bases between. CDR3: CASSRLQGLGYTF. In nucleotides, the CDR3 is TGTGCCAGCAGTCGCTTACAGGGACTTGGCTACACCTTC.